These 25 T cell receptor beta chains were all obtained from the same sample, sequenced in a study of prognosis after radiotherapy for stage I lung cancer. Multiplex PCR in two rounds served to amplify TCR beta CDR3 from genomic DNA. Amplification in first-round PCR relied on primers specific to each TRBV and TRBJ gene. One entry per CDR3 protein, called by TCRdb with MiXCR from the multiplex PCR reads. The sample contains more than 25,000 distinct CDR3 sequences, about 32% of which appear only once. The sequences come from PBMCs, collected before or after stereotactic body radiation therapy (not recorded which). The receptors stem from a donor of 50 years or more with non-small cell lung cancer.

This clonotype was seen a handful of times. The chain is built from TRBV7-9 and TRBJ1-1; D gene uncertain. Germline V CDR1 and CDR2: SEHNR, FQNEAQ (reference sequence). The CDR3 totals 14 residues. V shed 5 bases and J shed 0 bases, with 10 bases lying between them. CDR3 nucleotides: TGTGCCAGCAGCCAGCCCGGTGTGAACACTGAAGCTTTCTTT. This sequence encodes CASSQPGVNTEAFF.

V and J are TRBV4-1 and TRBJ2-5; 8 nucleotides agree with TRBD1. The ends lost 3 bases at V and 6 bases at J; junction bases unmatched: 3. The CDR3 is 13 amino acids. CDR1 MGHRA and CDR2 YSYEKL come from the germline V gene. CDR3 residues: CASSQTGAQTQYF. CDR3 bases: TGCGCCAGCAGCCAGACAGGGGCTCAGACCCAGTACTTC.

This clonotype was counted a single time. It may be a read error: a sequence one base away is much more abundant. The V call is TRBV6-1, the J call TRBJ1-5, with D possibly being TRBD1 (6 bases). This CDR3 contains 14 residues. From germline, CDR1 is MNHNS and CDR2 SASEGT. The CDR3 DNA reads TGTGATCGGACAGCGGATGATTGCAATCAGCCCCAGCATTTT. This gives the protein CDRTADDCNQPQHF.

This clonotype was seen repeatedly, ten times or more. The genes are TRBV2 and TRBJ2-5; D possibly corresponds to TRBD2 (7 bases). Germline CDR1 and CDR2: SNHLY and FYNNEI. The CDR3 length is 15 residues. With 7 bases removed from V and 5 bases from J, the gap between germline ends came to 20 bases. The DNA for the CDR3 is TGTGCCAGCAAGTCCCCTAGGGGGGGGAGGGAGACCCAGTACTTC. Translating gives CASKSPRGGRETQYF.

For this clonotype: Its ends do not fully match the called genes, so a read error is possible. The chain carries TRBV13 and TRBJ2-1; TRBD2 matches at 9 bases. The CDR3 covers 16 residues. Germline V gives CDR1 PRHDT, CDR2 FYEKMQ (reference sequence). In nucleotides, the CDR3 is TGTGCCAGCAGCCCCGTTTTGAAGCGGGAGGTCAATGAGCGGTTCTTC. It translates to CASSPVLKREVNERFF.

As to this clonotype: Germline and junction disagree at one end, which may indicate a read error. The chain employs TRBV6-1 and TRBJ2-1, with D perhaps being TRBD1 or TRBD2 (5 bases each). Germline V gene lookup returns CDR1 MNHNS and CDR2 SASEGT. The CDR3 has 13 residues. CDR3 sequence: CTSSEAGAVGQFF. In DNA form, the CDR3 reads TGTACCAGCAGTGAAGCCGGGGCGGTTGGGCAGTTCTTC.

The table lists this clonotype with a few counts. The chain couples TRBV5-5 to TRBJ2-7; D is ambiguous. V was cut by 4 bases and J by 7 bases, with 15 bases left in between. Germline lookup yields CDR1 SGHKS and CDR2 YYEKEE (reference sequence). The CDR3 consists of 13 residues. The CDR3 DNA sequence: TGTGCCAGCAGCAAACAAGACTTGAGGGAGCAGTACTTC. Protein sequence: CASSKQDLREQYF.

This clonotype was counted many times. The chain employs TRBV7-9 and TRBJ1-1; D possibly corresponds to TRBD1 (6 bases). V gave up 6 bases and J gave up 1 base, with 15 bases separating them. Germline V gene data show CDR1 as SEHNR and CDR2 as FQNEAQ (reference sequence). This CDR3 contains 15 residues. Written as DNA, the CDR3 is TGTGCCAGCAGTCCTGGGGGGGGCTGGAACACTGAAGCTTTCTTT. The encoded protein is CASSPGGGWNTEAFF.

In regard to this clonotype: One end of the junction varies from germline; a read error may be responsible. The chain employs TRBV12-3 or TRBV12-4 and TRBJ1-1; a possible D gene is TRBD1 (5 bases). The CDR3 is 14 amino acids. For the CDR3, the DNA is TGTGCCAGCAGTCGTGACCAGGGCGACGCTGAAGCTCTCTTT. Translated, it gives CASSRDQGDAEALF.

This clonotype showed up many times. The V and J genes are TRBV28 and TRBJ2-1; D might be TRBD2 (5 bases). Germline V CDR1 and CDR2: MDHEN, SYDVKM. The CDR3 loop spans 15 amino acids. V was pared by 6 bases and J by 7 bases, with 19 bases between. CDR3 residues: CASRGAVTWWNEQFF. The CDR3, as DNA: TGTGCCAGCAGGGGAGCGGTTACCTGGTGGAATGAGCAGTTCTTC.

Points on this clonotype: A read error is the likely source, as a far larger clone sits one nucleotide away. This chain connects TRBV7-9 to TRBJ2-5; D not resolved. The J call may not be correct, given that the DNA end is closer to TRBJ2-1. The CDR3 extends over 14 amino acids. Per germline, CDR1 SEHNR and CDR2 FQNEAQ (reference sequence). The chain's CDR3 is CANEGPVFDNEQFF. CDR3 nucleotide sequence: TGTGCCAATGAAGGACCCGTGTTCGACAATGAGCAGTTCTTC.

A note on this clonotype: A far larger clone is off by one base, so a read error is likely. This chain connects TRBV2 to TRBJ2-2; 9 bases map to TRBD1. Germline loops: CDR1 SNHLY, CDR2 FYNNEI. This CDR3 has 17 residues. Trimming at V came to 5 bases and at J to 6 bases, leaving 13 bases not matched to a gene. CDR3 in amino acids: CASSYPRDRVFSGELFF. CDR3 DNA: TGTGCCAGCAGTTACCCCCGGGACAGGGTGTTTTCCGGGGAGCTGTTTTTT.

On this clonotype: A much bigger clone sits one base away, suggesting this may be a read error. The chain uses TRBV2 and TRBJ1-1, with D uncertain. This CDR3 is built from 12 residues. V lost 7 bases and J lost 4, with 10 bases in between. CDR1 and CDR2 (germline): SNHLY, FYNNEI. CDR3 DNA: TGTGCCAGCAATTTATGCGGCACTGAAGCTTTCTTT. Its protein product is CASNLCGTEAFF.

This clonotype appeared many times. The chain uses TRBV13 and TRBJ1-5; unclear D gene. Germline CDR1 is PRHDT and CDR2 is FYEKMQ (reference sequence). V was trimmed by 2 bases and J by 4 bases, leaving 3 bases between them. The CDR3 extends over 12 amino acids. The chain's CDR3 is CASSLQNQPQHF. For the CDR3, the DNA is TGTGCCAGCAGCTTACAGAATCAGCCCCAGCATTTT.

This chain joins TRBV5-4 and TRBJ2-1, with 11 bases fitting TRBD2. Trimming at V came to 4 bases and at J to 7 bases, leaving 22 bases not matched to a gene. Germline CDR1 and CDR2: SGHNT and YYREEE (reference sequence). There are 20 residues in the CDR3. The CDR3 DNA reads TGTGCCAGCAGCCCGCGTGTAGGTAGCGGGAGGGTCCCCACACAGAATGAGCAGTTCTTC. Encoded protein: CASSPRVGSGRVPTQNEQFF.

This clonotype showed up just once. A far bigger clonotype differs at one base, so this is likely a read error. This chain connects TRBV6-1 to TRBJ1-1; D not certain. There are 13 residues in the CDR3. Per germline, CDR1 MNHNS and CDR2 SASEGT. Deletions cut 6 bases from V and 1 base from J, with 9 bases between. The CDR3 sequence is CASSHTPNTEAFF. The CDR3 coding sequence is TGTGCCAGCAGCCATACACCGAACACTGAAGCTTTCTTT.

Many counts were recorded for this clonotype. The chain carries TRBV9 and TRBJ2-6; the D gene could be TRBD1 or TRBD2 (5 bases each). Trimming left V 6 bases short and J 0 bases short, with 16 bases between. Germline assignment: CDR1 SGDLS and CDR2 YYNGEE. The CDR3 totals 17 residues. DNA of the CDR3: TGTGCCAGCACCCCGGCAGGGAGATACTCTGGGGCCAACGTCCTGACTTTC. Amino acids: CASTPAGRYSGANVLTF.

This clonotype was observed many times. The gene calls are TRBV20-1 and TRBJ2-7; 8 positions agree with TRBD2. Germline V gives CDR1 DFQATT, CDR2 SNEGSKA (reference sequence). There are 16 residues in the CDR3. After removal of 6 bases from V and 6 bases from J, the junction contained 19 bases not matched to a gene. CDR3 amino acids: CSAKSLAREVTGEQYF. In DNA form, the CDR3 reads TGCAGTGCCAAATCCCTAGCGCGGGAGGTGACGGGCGAGCAGTACTTC.

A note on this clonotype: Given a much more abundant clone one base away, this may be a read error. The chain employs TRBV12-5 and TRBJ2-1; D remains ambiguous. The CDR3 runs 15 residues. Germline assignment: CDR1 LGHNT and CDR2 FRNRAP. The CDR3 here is CASVLRGSGWGEQFF. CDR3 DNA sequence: TGTGCTAGTGTTTTGCGCGGTTCCGGGTGGGGTGAGCAGTTCTTC.

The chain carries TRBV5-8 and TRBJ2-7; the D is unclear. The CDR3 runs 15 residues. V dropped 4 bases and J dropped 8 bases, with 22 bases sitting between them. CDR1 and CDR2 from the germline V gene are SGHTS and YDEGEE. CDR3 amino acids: CASSTRLSQSYQQYF. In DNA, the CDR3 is TGTGCCAGCAGCACTCGTTTATCGCAGTCCTATCAGCAGTACTTC.

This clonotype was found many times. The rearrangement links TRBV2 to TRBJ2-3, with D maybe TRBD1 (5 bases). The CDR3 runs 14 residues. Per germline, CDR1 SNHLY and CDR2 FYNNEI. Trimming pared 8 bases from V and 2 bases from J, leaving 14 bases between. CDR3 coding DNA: TGTGCCAGCGATCAGGGCGGCACCACAGATACGCAGTATTTT. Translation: CASDQGGTTDTQYF. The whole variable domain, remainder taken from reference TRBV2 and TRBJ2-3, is EPEVTQTPSHQVTQMGQEVILRCVPISNHLYFYWYRQILGQKVEFLVSFYNNEISEKSEIFDDQFSVERPDGSNFTLKIRSTKLEDSAMYFCASDQGGTTDTQYFGPGTRLTVL.

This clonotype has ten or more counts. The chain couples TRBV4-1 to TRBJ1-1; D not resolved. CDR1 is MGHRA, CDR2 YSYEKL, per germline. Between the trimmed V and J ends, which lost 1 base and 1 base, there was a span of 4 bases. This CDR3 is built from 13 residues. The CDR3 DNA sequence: TGCGCCAGCAGCCAAGGCACGAACACTGAAGCTTTCTTT. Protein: CASSQGTNTEAFF.

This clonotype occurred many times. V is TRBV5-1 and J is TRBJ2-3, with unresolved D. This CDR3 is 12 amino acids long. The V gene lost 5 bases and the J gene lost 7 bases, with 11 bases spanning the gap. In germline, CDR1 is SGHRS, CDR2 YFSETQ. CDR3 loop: CASRPDAYTQYF. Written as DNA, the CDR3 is TGCGCCAGCAGGCCGGACGCTTATACGCAGTATTTT.

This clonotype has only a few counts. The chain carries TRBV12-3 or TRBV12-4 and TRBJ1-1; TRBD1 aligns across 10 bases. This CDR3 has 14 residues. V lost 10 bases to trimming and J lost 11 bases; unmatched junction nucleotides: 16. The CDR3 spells CAIGGGRTGGEAFF. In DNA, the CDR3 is TGTGCCATCGGCGGTGGAAGGACAGGGGGTGAGGCTTTCTTT.

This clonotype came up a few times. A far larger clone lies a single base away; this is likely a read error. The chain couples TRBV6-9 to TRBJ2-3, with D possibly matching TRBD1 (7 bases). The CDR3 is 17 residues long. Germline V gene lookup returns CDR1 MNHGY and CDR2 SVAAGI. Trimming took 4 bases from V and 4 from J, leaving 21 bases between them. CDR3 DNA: TGTGCCAGCAGTTCCCGGTACCAGGGGGGTAAGGCAGATACGCAGTATTTT. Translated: CASSSRYQGGKADTQYF.